The 14 T cell receptor beta chains presented below share a single source sample, sequenced in a study of blood T cells in healthy people across ages. The second PCR ran roughly 6 to 11 cycles with a sample-barcoded 5' primer and J-beta primers. TCRdb redid the calling of the 5' RACE reads with MiXCR, one entry per CDR3 protein. The sample contains around 1,100,000 distinct CDR3 sequences, around two fifths of which appear only once. Material: blood. Receptors were obtained from a man between 18 and 29 years old in good health.

The V and J genes are TRBV20-1 and TRBJ1-2; D gene uncertain. This CDR3 is 13 amino acids long. Trimming pared 0 bases from V and 4 bases from J, leaving 9 bases between. Germline V gene sequence: CDR1 DFQATT, CDR2 SNEGSKA (reference sequence). CDR3 DNA sequence: TGCAGTGCTAGAGAGCCCACTTCCTATGGCTACACCTTC. It translates to CSAREPTSYGYTF.

This clonotype was detected many times. V usage is TRBV7-9 and J usage is TRBJ2-5; possibly TRBD2 for D (6 bases). V gave up 1 base and J gave up 5 bases, with 11 bases separating them. From germline, CDR1 is SEHNR and CDR2 FQNEAQ (reference sequence). This CDR3 region has 14 residues. The CDR3 DNA is TGTGCCAGCAGCTTAGTGGAGGGAAGGGAGACCCAGTACTTC. This encodes CASSLVEGRETQYF.

V is TRBV3-1 and J is TRBJ2-3, with 8 bases lining up with TRBD1. The CDR3 has 15 residues. Germline loops: CDR1 LGHDT, CDR2 YNNKEL (reference sequence). The ends lost 6 bases at V and 1 base at J; junction bases unmatched: 6. The CDR3: CASSTPGQGTDTQYF. In DNA form, the CDR3 reads TGTGCCAGCAGTACTCCGGGACAGGGCACAGATACGCAGTATTTT.

The chain joins TRBV7-3 to TRBJ2-1; D unclear. The CDR3 contains 13 residues. Germline values: CDR1 SGHTA, CDR2 FQGTGA. Trimming cost V 2 bases and J 5 bases, with 7 bases left between them. The CDR3 sequence is CASSLGINNEQFF. CDR3 DNA sequence: TGTGCCAGCAGCTTAGGGATTAACAATGAGCAGTTCTTC. Full variable domain (missing parts from reference TRBV7-3 and TRBJ2-1): GAGVSQTPSNKVTEKGKYVELRCDPISGHTALYWYRQSLGQGPEFLIYFQGTGAADDSGLPNDRFFAVRPEGSVSTLKIQRTERGDSAVYLCASSLGINNEQFFGPGTRLTVL.

This chain joins TRBV10-3 and TRBJ1-3; D remains ambiguous. The germline V gene has CDR1 ENHRY and CDR2 SYGVKD. The CDR3 totals 13 residues. V was trimmed by 7 bases and J by 0 bases, leaving 7 bases between them. The CDR3 DNA reads as TGTGCCATCAAAGGGAGCTCTGGAAACACCATATATTTT. Amino acid sequence: CAIKGSSGNTIYF.

A few counts support this clonotype. The V gene is TRBV29-1, the J gene TRBJ2-2, with TRBD2 matching 7 bases. Germline loops: CDR1 SQVTM, CDR2 ANQGSEA. The CDR3 loop spans 13 amino acids. The V segment lost 5 bases and the J segment 4 bases; nucleotides outside the gene matches: 4. DNA of the CDR3: TGCAGCGTTCGAACGGGGGGCACCGGGGAGCTGTTTTTT. Encoded protein: CSVRTGGTGELFF.

Of note for this clonotype: An end of the junction differs from the germline gene, which may be a read error. The J gene is TRBJ1-4, the V gene TRBV12-3 or TRBV12-4; possibly TRBD1 for D (6 bases). CDR3 length: 14 residues. The CDR3 loop is CASSSDRFNDKLFF. For the CDR3, the DNA is TGTGCCAGCAGTTCGGACAGATTCAATGATAAACTGTTTTTT.

This clonotype was seen a few times. The CDR3 nucleotides are TGCAGCGTCCTAGGGGCAGGGAGTCCGAACACTGAAGCTTTCTTT. It translates to CSVLGAGSPNTEAFF. V is TRBV29-1 and J is TRBJ1-1; perhaps TRBD1 as D (5 bases). V lost 6 bases and J 1 base, leaving 18 bases between the germline ends. The CDR3 is 15 residues long. Germline V gives CDR1 SQVTM, CDR2 ANQGSEA.

The J gene is TRBJ1-4, the V gene TRBV14, with a tentative D call TRBD1 (5 bases). The CDR3 runs 15 residues. The V gene's germline CDR1 is SGHDN and CDR2 FVKESK. Deletions cut 6 bases from V and 5 bases from J, with 16 bases between. The DNA of the CDR3 is TGTGCCAGCAGGCCGTCTGGACATGGAAATGAAAAACTGTTTTTT. It encodes CASRPSGHGNEKLFF.

This clonotype came up a few times. The rearrangement joins TRBV6-6 to TRBJ2-5, with 8 bases identical to TRBD1. V was clipped by 0 bases and J by 11 bases; unmatched bases: 8. Germline lookup yields CDR1 MNHNY and CDR2 SVGAGI (reference sequence). This CDR3 spans 14 amino acids. CDR3 in DNA: TGTGCCAGCAGTTACTCGGACAGGGCTGGGGAGCAGTACTTC. The encoded protein is CASSYSDRAGEQYF.

The chain combines TRBV24-1 with TRBJ2-3; 8 bases align to TRBD2. CDR3 size: 16 residues. The junction had 10 bases not matched to a gene; V was cut back by 4 bases and J by 5 bases. Germline V gene data show CDR1 as KGHDR and CDR2 as SFDVKD. The CDR3 loop reads CATSEHAGGGIDTQYF. The CDR3 DNA reads as TGTGCCACCAGTGAGCACGCGGGGGGAGGGATAGATACGCAGTATTTT.

Regarding this clonotype: One end of the junction does not line up with germline, which may come from a read error. J is TRBJ1-1 and V is TRBV5-1; 7 bases fit TRBD1. The germline CDR1 and CDR2 sequences are SGHRS and YFSETQ. The CDR3 sequence is 15 residues long. CDR3 sequence (DNA): TGCGCCAGCAGCTTTAGGGGGCTGGCGAACACTAAAGCTTTCTTT. Its protein is CASSFRGLANTKAFF.

The count of this clonotype is one. This sequence joins TRBV20-1 and TRBJ1-5; 9 bases match TRBD1. CDR1 and CDR2 (germline): DFQATT, SNEGSKA (reference sequence). CDR3 size: 17 residues. The V gene end was trimmed by 6 bases and the J gene end by 2 bases; junction bases not matched to a gene: 14. CDR3 protein: CSAVRPGTGIRNQPQHF. CDR3 coding DNA: TGCAGTGCGGTTAGACCCGGGACAGGGATACGCAATCAGCCCCAGCATTTT.

On this clonotype itself: An end of the junction differs from the germline gene, which may be a read error. The chain links TRBV29-1 to TRBJ2-5; D is possibly TRBD1 (5 bases). The CDR3 sequence is 12 residues long. Germline lookup yields CDR1 SQVTM and CDR2 ANQGSEA. As DNA, the CDR3 is TGCGGCGTTGACCTATCGGACAATGAGCAGTACTTC. This encodes CGVDLSDNEQYF. The variable domain in full, completed from reference TRBV29-1 and TRBJ2-5, reads SAVISQKPSRDICQRGTSLTIQCQVDSQVTMMFWYRQQPGQSLTLIATANQGSEATYESGFVIDKFPISRPNLTFSTLTVSNMSPEDSSIYLCGVDLSDNEQYFGPGTRLLVL.